This record covers a single T cell receptor (beta chain). Its specificity is unknown. This entry belongs to a study of vaccination effects on CD4 cells after COVID-19. Sequencing used immunoSEQ multiplex PCR; TCRdb keeps in-frame clones, though not all of them. Found here are 74,000 or so clones, 80% of them singletons; the top ten hold 10% to 15%. With the ViraFEST assay, the study expanded antigen-specific CD4+ T cells using viral peptide pools, then sequenced them. Upon completion of roughly ten days in culture, CD4+ T cells were isolated. The healthy vaccine recipients, who had no prior SARS-CoV-2 infection, showed negative nucleocapsid antibodies. V gave up 6 bases and J gave up 1 base, with 10 bases separating them. This CDR3 has 14 amino acids. Germline V gives CDR1 MNHEY, CDR2 SVGAGI.

The sequence was obtained from a human donor who received a COVID-19 vaccine. The chain couples TRBV6-5 to TRBJ1-3; D unclear. Here the sequenced sample was CD4+ T cells from PBMCs cultured with SARS-CoV-2 spike peptides, taken before COVID-19 vaccination. The chain's CDR3 is CASSRIGSGNTIYF. DNA for the CDR3: TGTGCCAGCAGCCGAATCGGATCTGGAAACACCATATATTTT.